Following are 7 T cell receptor beta chains from one sample sequenced in a study of cytomegalovirus exposure and HLA in healthy donors (dated by TCRdb to between 2016 and 2019). The library was prepared using the immunoSEQ multiplex PCR assay. The multiplex PCR relied on a mix of 60 forward primers for TCR Vbeta segments and 13 reverse primers for TCR Jbeta segments. The immuneACCESS repertoire file appears here via TCRdb, limited to in-frame rearrangements. These files lack a portion of the clones; in checked studies, under half of the deficit traces to unresolved V genes, and the cause of the others is not known. The sample has roughly 180,000 clones on record, 60% to 80% of them singletons. The ten largest account for about 7.7% of the sample. Sequencing was performed on PBMCs. The source is a woman aged 40 to 50 in good health and CMV-seropositive.

This clone was seen a few times. The chain is built from TRBV5-1 and TRBJ1-1; TRBD1 is a possible D gene (5 bases). This CDR3 spans 13 amino acids. Trimming left V 6 bases short and J 6 bases short, with 15 bases between. CDR1 and CDR2 (germline): SGHRS, YFSETQ. Here the CDR3 DNA reads TGCGCCAGCAAACAGGAGATCATCGCTGAAGCTTTCTTT. Its translation is CASKQEIIAEAFF.

The chain has TRBV14 and TRBJ1-2; 10 bases agree with TRBD1. CDR1 SGHDN and CDR2 FVKESK come from the germline V gene. The length of the CDR3 is 16 residues. Unmatched junction bases numbered 8, after V lost 0 bases and J lost 7 bases. CDR3 DNA sequence: TGTGCCAGCAGCCAAGATCGGAGACAGGGGGCAAGTGGCTACACCTTC. Encoded protein: CASSQDRRQGASGYTF.

V and J are TRBV15 and TRBJ2-5; no firm D call. From germline, CDR1 is LNHNV and CDR2 YYDKDF (reference sequence). The CDR3 runs 14 residues. V was clipped by 5 bases and J by 4 bases, with 14 bases between them. CDR3 sequence: CATSASITGETQYF. The CDR3 DNA sequence: TGTGCCACCAGCGCGAGCATCACGGGAGAGACCCAGTACTTC.

In its sample, this clone was seen a few times. The chain employs TRBV19 and TRBJ2-2, with D maybe TRBD1 (5 bases). The CDR3 extends over 12 amino acids. V lost 5 bases to trimming and J lost 8 bases, with 9 bases between them. Germline loops: CDR1 LNHDA, CDR2 SQIVND (reference sequence). CDR3 loop: CASSSRQGELFF. DNA of the CDR3: TGTGCCAGTAGTTCCCGACAGGGGGAGCTGTTTTTT.

The genes are TRBV9 and TRBJ1-4; unclear D gene. Germline V lookup: CDR1 SGDLS, CDR2 YYNGEE. CDR3 length: 15 residues. V was trimmed by 0 bases and J by 6 bases, leaving 12 bases between them. In DNA, the CDR3 is TGTGCCAGCAGCGTAGGAGGGTCGGGTTATGAAAAACTGTTTTTT. The encoded protein is CASSVGGSGYEKLFF.

This clone showed up just a few times. CDR3 DNA: TGTGCCAGCAGCTTCCTGGGAAGGGGAGGACTAGCGGGAGTCCATGAGCAGTTCTTC. It yields the protein CASSFLGRGGLAGVHEQFF. The chain has TRBV7-9 and TRBJ2-1; 13 positions match TRBD2. Trimming removed 3 bases from V and 8 bases from J; junction bases left unmatched: 16. The CDR3 contains 19 residues. Germline lookup yields CDR1 SEHNR and CDR2 FQNEAQ (reference sequence).

The chain employs TRBV6-6 and TRBJ1-1; 8 bases line up with TRBD1. Germline assignment: CDR1 MNHNY and CDR2 SVGAGI (reference sequence). The CDR3 covers 15 residues. Trimming cost V 5 bases and J 1 base; bases outside gene matches: 6. This CDR3 reads CASSDPGTGNTEAFF. CDR3 coding DNA: TGTGCCAGCAGTGACCCAGGGACAGGGAACACTGAAGCTTTCTTT.